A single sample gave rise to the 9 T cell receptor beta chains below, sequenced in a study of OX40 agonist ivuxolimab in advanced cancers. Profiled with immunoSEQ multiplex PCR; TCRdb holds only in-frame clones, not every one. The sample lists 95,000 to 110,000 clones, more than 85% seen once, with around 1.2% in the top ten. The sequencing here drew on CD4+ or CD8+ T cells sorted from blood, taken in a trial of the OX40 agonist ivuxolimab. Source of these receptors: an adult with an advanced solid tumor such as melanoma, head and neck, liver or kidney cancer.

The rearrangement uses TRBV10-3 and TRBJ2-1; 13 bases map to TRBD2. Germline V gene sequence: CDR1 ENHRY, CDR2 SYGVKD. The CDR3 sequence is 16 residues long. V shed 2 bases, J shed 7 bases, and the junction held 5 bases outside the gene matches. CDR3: CAISEGLAGARNEQFF. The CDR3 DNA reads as TGTGCCATCAGTGAGGGACTAGCGGGAGCGCGAAATGAGCAGTTCTTC.

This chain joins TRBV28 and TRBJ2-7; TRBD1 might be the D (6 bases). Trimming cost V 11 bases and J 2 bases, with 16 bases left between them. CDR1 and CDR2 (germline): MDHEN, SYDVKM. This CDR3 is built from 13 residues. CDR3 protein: CALRDTTTYEQYF. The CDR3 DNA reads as TGTGCCCTCCGGGACACAACTACCTACGAGCAGTACTTC.

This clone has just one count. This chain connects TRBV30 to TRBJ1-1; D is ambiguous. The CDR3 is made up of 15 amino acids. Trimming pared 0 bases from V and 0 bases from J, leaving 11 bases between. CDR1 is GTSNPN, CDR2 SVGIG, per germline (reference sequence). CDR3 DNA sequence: TGTGCCTGGAGTGTCAAGGCATTACTGAACACTGAAGCTTTCTTT. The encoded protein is CAWSVKALLNTEAFF.

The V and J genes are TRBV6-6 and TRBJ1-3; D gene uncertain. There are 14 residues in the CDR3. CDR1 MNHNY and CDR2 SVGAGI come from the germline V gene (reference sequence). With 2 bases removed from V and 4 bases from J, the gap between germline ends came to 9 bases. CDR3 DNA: TGTGCCAGCAGTTACCCAGCGAAGGGAAACACCATATATTTT. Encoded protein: CASSYPAKGNTIYF.

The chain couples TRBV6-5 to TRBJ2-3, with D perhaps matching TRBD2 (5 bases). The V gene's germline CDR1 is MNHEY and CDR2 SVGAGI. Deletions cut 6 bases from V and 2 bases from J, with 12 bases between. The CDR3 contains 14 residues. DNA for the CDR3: TGTGCCAGCAGGACGACTACATCCACAGATACGCAGTATTTT. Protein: CASRTTTSTDTQYF.

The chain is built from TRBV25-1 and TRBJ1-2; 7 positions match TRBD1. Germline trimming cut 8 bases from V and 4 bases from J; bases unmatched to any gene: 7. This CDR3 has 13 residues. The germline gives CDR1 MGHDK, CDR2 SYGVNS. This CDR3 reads CASWGDSPYGYTF. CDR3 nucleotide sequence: TGTGCCAGCTGGGGGGACAGCCCCTATGGCTACACCTTC.

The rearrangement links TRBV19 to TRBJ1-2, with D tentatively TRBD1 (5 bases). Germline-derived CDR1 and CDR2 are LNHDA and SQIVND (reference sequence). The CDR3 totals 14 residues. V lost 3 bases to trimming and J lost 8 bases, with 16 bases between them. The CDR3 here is CASSIGQGVTGYTF. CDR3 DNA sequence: TGTGCCAGTAGTATTGGGCAGGGTGTAACCGGCTACACCTTC. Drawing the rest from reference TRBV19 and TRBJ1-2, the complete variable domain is DGGITQSPKYLFRKEGQNVTLSCEQNLNHDAMYWYRQDPGQGLRLIYYSQIVNDFQKGDIAEGYSVSREKKESFPLTVTSAQKNPTAFYLCASSIGQGVTGYTFGSGTRLTVV.

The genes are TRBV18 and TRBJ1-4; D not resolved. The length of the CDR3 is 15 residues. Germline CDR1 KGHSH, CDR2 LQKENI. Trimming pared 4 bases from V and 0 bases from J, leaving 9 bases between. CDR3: CASSQSSTTNEKLFF. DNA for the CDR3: TGTGCCAGCTCACAATCCTCTACAACTAATGAAAAACTGTTTTTT.

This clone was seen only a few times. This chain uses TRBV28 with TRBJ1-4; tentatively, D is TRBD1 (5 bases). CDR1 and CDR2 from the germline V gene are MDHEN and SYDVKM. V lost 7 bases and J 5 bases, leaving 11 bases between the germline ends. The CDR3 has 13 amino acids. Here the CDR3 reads CASTGGGNEKLFF. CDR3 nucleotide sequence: TGTGCCAGCACGGGGGGGGGAAATGAAAAACTGTTTTTT.